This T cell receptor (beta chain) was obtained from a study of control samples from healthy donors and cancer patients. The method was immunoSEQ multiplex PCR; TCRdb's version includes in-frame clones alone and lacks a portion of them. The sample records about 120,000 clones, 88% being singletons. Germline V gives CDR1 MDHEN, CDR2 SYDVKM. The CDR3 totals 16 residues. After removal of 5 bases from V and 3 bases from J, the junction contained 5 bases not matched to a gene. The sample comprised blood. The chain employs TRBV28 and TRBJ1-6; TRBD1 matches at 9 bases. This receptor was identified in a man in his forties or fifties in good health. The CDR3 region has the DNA TGTGCCAGCAGTCCCGGGACAGGGAGCTATAATTCACCCCTCCACTTT. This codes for CASSPGTGSYNSPLHF.